These 30 T cell receptor beta chains share one sample of origin, sequenced in a study of cytomegalovirus exposure and HLA in healthy donors. It was with 60 Vbeta and 13 Jbeta primers that the PCR ran. Here immunoSEQ multiplex PCR was the method, and the copy in TCRdb shows in-frame clones only, minus some. The sample lists about 190,000 clones; roughly 79% were seen once. Input material: PBMCs. These receptors all stem from a woman younger than 35 in good health and CMV-seronegative.

The genes are TRBV27 and TRBJ2-7; weak D call: TRBD1 (6 bases). The CDR3 consists of 15 residues. Trimming shortened V by 6 bases and J by 2 bases, and 17 bases separated the two germline ends. Germline lookup yields CDR1 MNHEY and CDR2 SMNVEV (reference sequence). CDR3 nucleotide sequence: TGTGCCAGCAGGAACCTGGCGACAGGACCCTACGAGCAGTACTTC. Translating it yields CASRNLATGPYEQYF.

This sequence joins TRBV7-3 and TRBJ2-7, with TRBD2 identical over 9 bases. The CDR3 has 15 amino acids. Per the germline V gene, CDR1 is SGHTA and CDR2 is FQGTGA. V trimming: 3 bases; J trimming: 2 bases; junction bases outside the gene matches: 5. In DNA form, the CDR3 reads TGTGCCAGCAGCTTCTCTAGCGGGAACACCTACGAGCAGTACTTC. Translation: CASSFSSGNTYEQYF.

V and J are TRBV18 and TRBJ2-1; the D is unclear. The CDR3 contains 14 residues. In germline, CDR1 is KGHSH, CDR2 LQKENI. The germline V and J ends were trimmed by 0 bases and 5 bases, with 8 bases remaining between them. CDR3 sequence: CASSPPLVDNEQFF. The CDR3 DNA reads TGTGCCAGCTCACCACCGTTAGTAGACAATGAGCAGTTCTTC.

V usage is TRBV9 and J usage is TRBJ1-4; a weak D match, TRBD1 (6 bases). Germline values: CDR1 SGDLS, CDR2 YYNGEE. This CDR3 has 16 amino acids. The V and J ends lost 0 bases and 6 bases respectively, with 15 bases between them. This chain's CDR3 is CASSVADGTLYEKLFF. CDR3 bases: TGTGCCAGCAGCGTAGCCGACGGGACACTCTATGAAAAACTGTTTTTT. The whole variable domain, remainder taken from reference TRBV9 and TRBJ1-4, is DSGVTQTPKHLITATGQRVTLRCSPRSGDLSVYWYQQSLDQGLQFLIQYYNGEERAKGNILERFSAQQFPDLHSELNLSSLELGDSALYFCASSVADGTLYEKLFFGSGTQLSVL.

The V and J genes are TRBV6-1 and TRBJ1-2; tentative D call: TRBD1 (5 bases). CDR3 length equals 15 residues. Germline V gene sequence: CDR1 MNHNS, CDR2 SASEGT. The V and J ends lost 6 bases and 0 bases respectively, with 14 bases between them. The CDR3 region is CASRTRGGTNYGYTF. The DNA of the CDR3 is TGTGCCAGCAGGACAAGGGGCGGGACTAACTATGGCTACACCTTC.

This chain connects TRBV6-1 to TRBJ2-3, with 7 bases matching TRBD1. Germline V gene data show CDR1 as MNHNS and CDR2 as SASEGT. J lost 3 bases, V lost 4 bases, and 7 bases had no gene match. The CDR3 is made up of 15 amino acids. The CDR3 DNA sequence: TGTGCCAGCAGTGTCCAGACAGGGAGAACAGATACGCAGTATTTT. Protein product: CASSVQTGRTDTQYF.

The chain has TRBV4-1 and TRBJ1-1; no definite D call. The V gene's germline CDR1 is MGHRA and CDR2 YSYEKL. The V end was cut by 3 bases, the J end by 5 bases, with 16 bases between. The CDR3 length is 15 residues. CDR3 in DNA: TGCGCCAGCAGCCAGTTATTTCCCCCGGGGACTGAAGCTTTCTTT. It is translated as CASSQLFPPGTEAFF.

A note on this clone: The junction does not match germline at one end; this may be a read error. The chain is built from TRBV19 and TRBJ1-1; D may be TRBD1 (6 bases). This CDR3 contains 13 residues. Germline CDR1 and CDR2: LNHDA and SQIVND (reference sequence). The CDR3 DNA reads TGTGCCAGTAGTGTAGACAGGAGGACTGAAGCTTTCTTT. This translates into CASSVDRRTEAFF.

This rearrangement joins TRBV6-5 to TRBJ1-1; 7 bases map to TRBD1. This CDR3 spans 15 amino acids. Germline V lookup: CDR1 MNHEY, CDR2 SVGAGI. The trim removed 0 bases at V and 1 base at J, leaving 2 bases unmatched. CDR3 protein: CASSYSYRGNTEAFF. For the CDR3, the DNA is TGTGCCAGCAGTTACTCGTACAGGGGGAACACTGAAGCTTTCTTT.

The chain is built from TRBV7-9 and TRBJ1-2, with D perhaps matching TRBD1 (5 bases). Per the germline V gene, CDR1 is SEHNR and CDR2 is FQNEAQ (reference sequence). V lost 4 bases and J 6 bases, leaving 18 bases between the germline ends. The CDR3 spans 15 residues. The DNA of the CDR3 is TGTGCCAGCAGCTGGGGGACTGTTAAAGAGGATGGCTACACCTTC. Its protein product is CASSWGTVKEDGYTF.

The CDR3 DNA follows: TGTGCCAGCGGACAGGGGCTGGAAAAACTGTTTTTT. It specifies CASGQGLEKLFF. The rearrangement uses TRBV2 and TRBJ1-4; 9 bases line up with TRBD1. The CDR3 covers 12 residues. With 8 bases clipped from V and 8 bases from J, the junction kept 3 bases outside the gene matches. Germline assignment: CDR1 SNHLY and CDR2 FYNNEI.

V usage is TRBV27 and J usage is TRBJ2-7; D gene ambiguous. The CDR3 totals 14 residues. Trimming took off 4 bases at V and 6 bases at J, with 16 bases between the two ends. CDR1 MNHEY and CDR2 SMNVEV come from the germline V gene (reference sequence). In nucleotides, the CDR3 is TGTGCCAGCAGTTCCGTCCTTATCTCCAGCGAGCAGTACTTC. It encodes CASSSVLISSEQYF.

This sequence joins TRBV6-5 and TRBJ1-1, with 7 bases aligning to TRBD1. Germline assignment: CDR1 MNHEY and CDR2 SVGAGI. Germline trimming cut 4 bases from V and 2 bases from J; bases unmatched to any gene: 10. The CDR3 extends over 16 amino acids. CDR3 region: CASSSTWGTVNTEAFF. Here the CDR3 DNA reads TGTGCCAGCAGTTCGACTTGGGGGACAGTAAACACTGAAGCTTTCTTT.

The chain carries TRBV15 and TRBJ1-2, with no clear D. Germline CDR1 LNHNV, CDR2 YYDKDF (reference sequence). V lost 3 bases and J lost 4, with 9 bases in between. This CDR3 is 13 amino acids long. CDR3 DNA: TGTGCCACCAGCAGCCAGGAAGGCTATGGCTACACCTTC. This sequence encodes CATSSQEGYGYTF. The full variable domain, its missing parts supplied by reference TRBV15 and TRBJ1-2, is DAMVIQNPRYQVTQFGKPVTLSCSQTLNHNVMYWYQQKSSQAPKLLFHYYDKDFNNEADTPDNFQSRRPNTSFCFLDIRSPGLGDTAMYLCATSSQEGYGYTFGSGTRLTVV.

This rearrangement joins TRBV5-5 to TRBJ2-7; 12 bases align to TRBD2. The CDR3 covers 14 residues. The germline CDR1 and CDR2 sequences are SGHKS and YYEKEE (reference sequence). The junction had 1 base not matched to a gene; V was cut back by 0 bases and J by 6 bases. Here the CDR3 DNA reads TGTGCCAGCAGCTTGGTACTAGCGGGAGGCGAGCAGTACTTC. Amino acid sequence: CASSLVLAGGEQYF.

This clone was counted between two and nine times. The chain employs TRBV6-5 and TRBJ1-1; the D is unclear. The germline V and J ends were trimmed by 2 bases and 0 bases, with 7 bases remaining between them. The CDR3 length is 14 residues. Per the germline V gene, CDR1 is MNHEY and CDR2 is SVGAGI. This CDR3 is CASSYAGMNTEAFF. CDR3 nucleotide sequence: TGTGCCAGCAGTTACGCCGGGATGAACACTGAAGCTTTCTTT.

This clone appeared a few times. V and J are TRBV6-1 and TRBJ1-1, with 7 bases lining up with TRBD1. The germline V gene encodes CDR1 MNHNS and CDR2 SASEGT. After removal of 3 bases from V and 1 base from J, the junction contained 5 bases not matched to a gene. The CDR3 covers 15 residues. Here the CDR3 DNA reads TGTGCCAGCAGTGACGTGACAGGGTGGAACACTGAAGCTTTCTTT. It yields the protein CASSDVTGWNTEAFF.

J is TRBJ1-4 and V is TRBV19, with 9 bases lining up with TRBD1. The CDR3 sequence is 15 residues long. Germline V CDR1 and CDR2: LNHDA, SQIVND (reference sequence). V shed 6 bases and J 4 bases; nucleotides not matched to a gene: 6. CDR3 DNA: TGTGCCAGTAGGGACAGGGGAGGGAATAATGAAAAACTGTTTTTT. Its protein product is CASRDRGGNNEKLFF. The full variable domain, rest sourced from reference TRBV19 and TRBJ1-4, is DGGITQSPKYLFRKEGQNVTLSCEQNLNHDAMYWYRQDPGQGLRLIYYSQIVNDFQKGDIAEGYSVSREKKESFPLTVTSAQKNPTAFYLCASRDRGGNNEKLFFGSGTQLSVL.

CDR3 in amino acids: CASSRGQLSNQPQHF. For the CDR3, the DNA is TGTGCCAGCAGCCGTGGACAGCTTAGCAATCAGCCCCAGCATTTT. The chain employs TRBV5-6 and TRBJ1-5; possible D gene TRBD1, 6 bases. Germline V gene sequence: CDR1 SGHDT, CDR2 YYEEEE. CDR3 length equals 15 residues. Trimming shortened V by 4 bases and J by 0 bases, and 11 bases separated the two germline ends.

The rearrangement uses TRBV19 and TRBJ1-2; D is possibly TRBD1 (6 bases). V lost 5 bases and J lost 7, with 14 bases in between. Germline values: CDR1 LNHDA, CDR2 SQIVND (reference sequence). The CDR3 totals 13 residues. The CDR3 here is CASSRQVSSGYTF. As DNA, the CDR3 is TGTGCCAGTAGTCGACAGGTTTCGTCTGGCTACACCTTC.

The rearrangement joins TRBV28 to TRBJ2-1; TRBD2 aligns across 8 bases. Germline trimming cut 5 bases from V and 8 bases from J; bases unmatched to any gene: 17. CDR3 size: 17 residues. From germline, CDR1 is MDHEN and CDR2 SYDVKM. CDR3 nucleotide sequence: TGTGCCAGCAGTCCGACCGGAGCGCGGGGGGTTATCGATGAGCAGTTCTTC. It is translated as CASSPTGARGVIDEQFF.

V usage is TRBV5-1 and J usage is TRBJ2-7, with D possibly matching TRBD2 (6 bases). This CDR3 has 17 amino acids. Germline V gives CDR1 SGHRS, CDR2 YFSETQ. The V and J ends lost 0 bases and 2 bases respectively, with 18 bases between them. CDR3 DNA: TGCGCCAGCAGCTTGGCCGGGGGACGTGCCGGAACCTACGAGCAGTACTTC. Translated, it gives CASSLAGGRAGTYEQYF.

This rearrangement joins TRBV30 to TRBJ2-7; D is possibly TRBD1 (6 bases). Germline loops: CDR1 GTSNPN, CDR2 SVGIG (reference sequence). The V end was cut by 0 bases, the J end by 2 bases, with 11 bases between. CDR3 length: 14 residues. This CDR3 is CAWSVPDRTYEQYF. Here the CDR3 DNA reads TGTGCCTGGAGTGTACCTGACAGGACCTACGAGCAGTACTTC.

The chain employs TRBV30 and TRBJ2-1; D is possibly TRBD2 (5 bases). The V and J ends lost 4 bases and 9 bases respectively, with 16 bases between them. The CDR3 has 13 amino acids. Germline assignment: CDR1 GTSNPN and CDR2 SVGIG (reference sequence). In DNA, the CDR3 is TGTGCCTGGAAGGTTAGCGAAGTCAGTGAGCAGTTCTTC. This translates into CAWKVSEVSEQFF.

The chain recombines TRBV5-1 with TRBJ2-2; 8 bases map to TRBD1. CDR3 length: 13 residues. V trimming: 4 bases; J trimming: 6 bases; junction bases outside the gene matches: 2. Germline CDR1 SGHRS, CDR2 YFSETQ. CDR3 sequence: CASSLDRAGELFF. CDR3 nucleotide sequence: TGCGCCAGCAGCCTGGACAGGGCCGGGGAGCTGTTTTTT.

The chain employs TRBV30 and TRBJ2-5, with 10 bases lining up with TRBD2. The CDR3 is 15 residues long. The germline CDR1 and CDR2 sequences are GTSNPN and SVGIG (reference sequence). The V gene end was trimmed by 2 bases and the J gene end by 2 bases; junction bases not matched to a gene: 5. This CDR3 is CAWSLSSGSQETQYF. CDR3 nucleotides: TGTGCCTGGAGTCTCTCTAGCGGGAGTCAAGAGACCCAGTACTTC.

This clone was picked up a small number of times. This rearrangement joins TRBV6-5 to TRBJ1-5; TRBD1 aligns across 7 bases. CDR3 length: 16 residues. The germline gives CDR1 MNHEY, CDR2 SVGAGI. The J segment lost 4 bases and the V segment lost 0 bases, leaving 6 bases of the junction unmatched. CDR3 residues: CASSYSPPQGNQPQHF. The DNA for the CDR3 is TGTGCCAGCAGTTACTCTCCTCCACAGGGGAATCAGCCCCAGCATTTT.

V usage is TRBV19 and J usage is TRBJ1-6; unclear D gene. Trimming pared 5 bases from V and 3 bases from J, leaving 17 bases between. The CDR3 consists of 17 residues. The germline V gene has CDR1 LNHDA and CDR2 SQIVND (reference sequence). As DNA, the CDR3 is TGTGCCAGTAGTGCAAGACACACTGCCCGCTATAATTCACCCCTCCACTTT. It codes for CASSARHTARYNSPLHF. The variable domain in full, with the rest retrieved from reference TRBV19 and TRBJ1-6, is DGGITQSPKYLFRKEGQNVTLSCEQNLNHDAMYWYRQDPGQGLRLIYYSQIVNDFQKGDIAEGYSVSREKKESFPLTVTSAQKNPTAFYLCASSARHTARYNSPLHFGNGTRLTVT.

This chain uses TRBV4-2 with TRBJ1-4, with D possibly being TRBD1 (5 bases). In germline, CDR1 is LGHNA, CDR2 YNFKEQ. The CDR3 length is 18 residues. The ends were cut back, 0 bases at V and 3 bases at J, with 17 bases in the middle. The CDR3 DNA sequence: TGTGCCAGCAGCCAAGATCTGGCAGGGCTCATATCTAATGAAAAACTGTTTTTT. The encoded protein is CASSQDLAGLISNEKLFF.

The sample holds a few counts of this clone. This chain connects TRBV27 to TRBJ2-1; 7 bases are shared with TRBD2. The junction had 2 bases not matched to a gene; V was cut back by 3 bases and J by 0 bases. Germline-derived CDR1 and CDR2 are MNHEY and SMNVEV (reference sequence). This CDR3 spans 15 amino acids. The chain's CDR3 is CASSFQRGSYNEQFF. The CDR3 nucleotides read TGTGCCAGCAGTTTCCAGCGGGGCTCCTACAATGAGCAGTTCTTC.